A selection of T cell receptor beta chains follows, all from one sample in a study of shared clonotypes between healthy human individuals. TCRdb's table, derived via immunoSEQ multiplex PCR, lists solely in-frame clones and lacks some. The sample has more than 2 million clones, roughly 95% seen once. Sequenced material: naive CD4+ T cells sorted from blood. The receptors were sampled from a man aged 18-30 years in good health. Each CDR3 is given with its conserved first and last residue. D genes are given only for firm matches. The listing skips clone size in some rows; elsewhere it reads once, few, many or a size class.

d_call clone_size j_call v_call cdr3_length cdr3_nt cdr3_aa
. once TRBJ1-1 TRBV7-9 19 TGTGCCAGCAGCATAGGAGGTACAGGGCGAGGGGGATCTATATCTGAAGCTTTCTTT CASSIGGTGRGGSISEAFF
. few TRBJ1-6 TRBV14 13 TGTGCCAGCAGCCGGGGGTTTTATTCACCCCTCCACTTT CASSRGFYSPLHF
. . TRBJ2-5 TRBV2 13 TGTGCCAGCACCTGGCAGGACCAAGAGACCCAGTACTTC CASTWQDQETQYF
TRBD1 . TRBJ2-4 TRBV30 15 TGTGCCAGGGGTTCAGGGGGCCCTGCCAAAAACATTCAGTACTTC CARGSGGPAKNIQYF
TRBD2 once TRBJ2-3 TRBV28 12 TGTGCTGTTGCGGGGGGGACAGATACGCAGTATTTT CAVAGGTDTQYF
TRBD1 . TRBJ1-5 TRBV7-2 16 TGTGCCAGCAGCTACGCCGGGACAGGGGGCGCTCAGCCCCAGCATTTT CASSYAGTGGAQPQHF
. . TRBJ1-1 TRBV6-1 13 TGTGCCAGCAGCGACCAGGGGTACACTGAAGCTTTCTTT CASSDQGYTEAFF
. . TRBJ2-5 TRBV6-6 12 TGTGCCAGCAGTTACGGGGAGGAGACCCAGTACTTC CASSYGEETQYF
. . TRBJ1-3 TRBV7-2 12 TGTGCCAGCAGCTTAGCCCCTAACACCATATATTTT CASSLAPNTIYF
. . TRBJ2-5 TRBV2 13 TGTGCCAGCAGTGCGCAGGGCCAAGAGACCCAGTACTTC CASSAQGQETQYF
. . TRBJ2-5 TRBV7-9 11 TGTGCCAGCAATAACTACGAGACCCAGTACTTC CASNNYETQYF
. . TRBJ2-7 TRBV5-1 13 TGCGCCAGCAGCTTGGGAGGAAAGGACGAGCAGTACTTC CASSLGGKDEQYF
. . TRBJ1-2 TRBV19 14 TGTGCCAGTAAGGAGGAGAGGTCTAACTATGGCTACACCTTC CASKEERSNYGYTF
. . TRBJ2-1 TRBV21-1 15 TGTGCCAGCAGCGGCCGCGGCTCTTCCTACAATGAGCAGTTCTTC CASSGRGSSYNEQFF
. . TRBJ2-7 TRBV5-8 13 TGTGCCAGCAGCTTCGCAGGGATGAACGAGCAGTACTTC CASSFAGMNEQYF
TRBD1 . TRBJ1-1 TRBV9 13 TGTGCCAGCAGCCCGGCAGGGGGCACTGAAGCTTTCTTT CASSPAGGTEAFF